This T cell receptor (beta chain) was sequenced in a study of blood T cell repertoires in COVID-19. Study information: Samples taken during acute and convalescent COVID-19 were collected in the United States, Italy and Spain. Sample material is recorded as cDNA or gDNA derived from T cells, B-cell-depleted T cells, or PBMCs.

TCRdb keeps only in-frame clones here, not all; method: immunoSEQ multiplex PCR. In the table there are 350,000 or so clones, approximately 90% of which are singletons. The CDR3 consists of 15 residues. Germline CDR1 reads LGHNA; CDR2 reads YSLEER. Between the trimmed V and J ends, which lost 0 bases and 5 bases, there was a span of 13 bases. A Seattle source enrolled patients during active infection and followed them longitudinally. The sequencing sample was made of peripheral blood. The V gene is TRBV4-3, the J gene TRBJ2-5; perhaps TRBD1 as D (6 bases). This TCR was recovered from a woman in her 30s with COVID-19, enrolled during active disease. The chain's CDR3 is CASSQDPDSWETQYF. The CDR3 DNA is TGCGCCAGCAGCCAAGATCCGGACAGTTGGGAGACCCAGTACTTC.